One sample yielded the 16 T cell receptor beta chains listed below, sequenced in a study of blood T cells in healthy people across ages. A J-beta primer mix and a sample-barcoded 5' primer were used in a second PCR of about 7 to 12 cycles. TCRdb ran MiXCR on the 5' RACE reads and lists one entry per CDR3 protein. Here the sample spans some 780,000 distinct CDR3 sequences, 56% being singletons. The sequenced material came from blood. The receptors were sampled from a man between 35 and 55 years old in good health.

This clonotype appeared a few times. The rearrangement joins TRBV24-1 to TRBJ2-1; possibly TRBD1 or TRBD2 for D (5 bases each). Germline CDR1 and CDR2: KGHDR and SFDVKD. V shed 2 bases and J shed 10 bases, with 17 bases lying between them. The CDR3 contains 15 residues. The CDR3 DNA reads TGTGCCACCAGTGATTCTCAATACCCAGGGAGAGAGCAGTTCTTC. Protein: CATSDSQYPGREQFF.

This rearrangement joins TRBV2 to TRBJ1-2; no clear D. V lost 6 bases to trimming and J lost 3 bases, with 8 bases between them. The CDR3 has 12 residues. Germline values: CDR1 SNHLY, CDR2 FYNNEI. The CDR3 region is CASRLDDYGYTF. The CDR3 coding sequence is TGTGCCAGCAGATTGGACGACTATGGCTACACCTTC. Combining the CDR3 with reference TRBV2 and TRBJ1-2 gives the whole variable domain EPEVTQTPSHQVTQMGQEVILRCVPISNHLYFYWYRQILGQKVEFLVSFYNNEISEKSEIFDDQFSVERPDGSNFTLKIRSTKLEDSAMYFCASRLDDYGYTFGSGTRLTVV.

This sequence joins TRBV5-6 and TRBJ2-3; 8 bases align to TRBD1. The CDR3 is 15 residues long. Per germline, CDR1 SGHDT and CDR2 YYEEEE. J lost 4 bases, V lost 0 bases, and 4 bases had no gene match. CDR3 amino acids: CASSLGTGKADTQYF. In DNA, the CDR3 is TGTGCCAGCAGCTTGGGGACAGGGAAAGCAGATACGCAGTATTTT.

This clonotype turned up a few times. J is TRBJ2-1 and V is TRBV7-2, with D possibly matching TRBD2 (5 bases). Trimming pared 5 bases from V and 4 bases from J, leaving 15 bases between. Germline CDR1 is SGHTA and CDR2 is FQGNSA. CDR3 length: 15 amino acids. The CDR3 sequence: CASSPSGTHYNEQFF. The CDR3 DNA follows: TGTGCCAGCAGCCCCAGCGGTACCCATTACAATGAGCAGTTCTTC.

This clonotype showed up just a few times. The chain uses TRBV6-5 and TRBJ2-7; 11 bases are shared with TRBD1. Germline trimming cut 4 bases from V and 6 bases from J; bases unmatched to any gene: 5. Germline CDR1 and CDR2: MNHEY and SVGAGI. This CDR3 spans 14 amino acids. Here the CDR3 DNA reads TGTGCCAGCAGTTTGGGACAGGGGGGCGGCGAGCAGTACTTC. Translating gives CASSLGQGGGEQYF.

The chain has TRBV7-9 and TRBJ2-1, with TRBD2 matching over 10 bases. Germline trimming cut 4 bases from V and 2 bases from J; bases unmatched to any gene: 5. The CDR3 extends over 16 amino acids. Per germline, CDR1 SEHNR and CDR2 FQNEAQ (reference sequence). CDR3 in DNA: TGTGCCAGCAGCTCAACTAGCGGGATACCCTACAATGAGCAGTTCTTC. This translates into CASSSTSGIPYNEQFF.

This chain joins TRBV6-5 and TRBJ2-5, with 10 bases matching TRBD2. Gene TRBJ2-7 matches the end of the DNA better, so the J call may be wrong. The CDR3 covers 14 residues. Germline-derived CDR1 and CDR2 are MNHEY and SVGAGI. The CDR3: CASSNSGRFYEQYF. In nucleotides, the CDR3 is TGTGCCAGCAGCAATAGCGGGAGGTTCTACGAGCAGTACTTC.

The rearrangement uses TRBV5-6 and TRBJ2-5, with 7 bases identical to TRBD1. With V trimmed by 2 bases and J by 3 bases, 7 bases remained unmatched. Germline-derived CDR1 and CDR2 are SGHDT and YYEEEE. CDR3 size: 15 residues. CDR3 coding DNA: TGTGCCAGCAGCTTACGACAGGGTTCGAAAGAGACCCAGTACTTC. Translation: CASSLRQGSKETQYF.

This clonotype was counted ten times or more. The chain employs TRBV5-5 and TRBJ1-2; possible D gene TRBD1, 5 bases. CDR3 length equals 12 residues. Germline-derived CDR1 and CDR2 are SGHKS and YYEKEE (reference sequence). Between the trimmed V and J ends, which lost 3 bases and 8 bases, there was a span of 11 bases. The CDR3 is CASSSDRLGYTF. DNA of the CDR3: TGTGCCAGCAGCTCTGACAGACTCGGCTACACCTTC.

The rearrangement links TRBV7-2 to TRBJ1-1; D unresolved. The CDR3 has 12 amino acids. Deletions cut 3 bases from V and 6 bases from J, with 8 bases between. Germline CDR1 and CDR2: SGHTA and FQGNSA. This CDR3 is CASSLMNPEAFF. In DNA, the CDR3 is TGTGCCAGCAGCTTGATGAATCCTGAAGCTTTCTTT.

This chain uses TRBV12-3 or TRBV12-4 with TRBJ2-1, with TRBD1 as a possible D gene (6 bases). The CDR3 is 14 residues long. Trimming removed 5 bases from V and 5 bases from J, with 13 bases in between. The CDR3 here is CASSAMDSNNEQFF. Written as DNA, the CDR3 is TGTGCCAGCAGTGCCATGGACAGTAACAATGAGCAGTTCTTC.

J is TRBJ2-6 and V is TRBV12-3 or TRBV12-4; D is perhaps TRBD2 (5 bases). Deletions cut 5 bases from V and 1 base from J, with 12 bases between. This CDR3 region has 16 residues. The CDR3 bases are TGTGCCAGCAGTCCCCGCACGGGGTCTGGGGCCAACGTCCTGACTTTC. Amino acid sequence: CASSPRTGSGANVLTF.

The sample holds one count of this clonotype. The chain carries TRBV27 and TRBJ2-1; TRBD2 matches at 9 bases. The junction had 7 bases not matched to a gene; V was cut back by 4 bases and J by 9 bases. CDR3 length: 14 amino acids. The germline V gene has CDR1 MNHEY and CDR2 SMNVEV (reference sequence). CDR3 sequence: CASSWGGRATEQFF. The CDR3 DNA reads TGTGCCAGCAGTTGGGGCGGGAGGGCCACTGAGCAGTTCTTC.

This chain links TRBV11-2 with TRBJ2-1; 7 bases line up with TRBD2. V lost 2 bases, J lost 4 bases, and 11 bases stayed unmatched. Germline CDR1 reads SGHAT; CDR2 reads FQNNGV. The CDR3 totals 17 residues. The CDR3 spells CASSLSGGAGRYNEQFF. The CDR3 nucleotides are TGTGCCAGCAGCTTATCCGGAGGAGCGGGGAGATACAATGAGCAGTTCTTC.

The genes are TRBV25-1 and TRBJ1-6; 8 bases match TRBD1. CDR1 MGHDK and CDR2 SYGVNS come from the germline V gene. V dropped 3 bases and J dropped 8; count of bases not matched to a gene: 6. The CDR3 loop spans 15 amino acids. CDR3 residues: CASSEGTGWDSPLHF. CDR3 in DNA: TGTGCCAGCAGTGAGGGGACAGGCTGGGATTCACCCCTCCACTTT.

The genes are TRBV28 and TRBJ2-6, with D unclear. V lost 2 bases and J lost 0, with 8 bases in between. This CDR3 region has 16 residues. Germline V lookup: CDR1 MDHEN, CDR2 SYDVKM. The DNA for the CDR3 is TGTGCCAGCAGTTTAAAGTCAGCCTCTGGGGCCAACGTCCTGACTTTC. Encoded protein: CASSLKSASGANVLTF.